The T cell receptor beta chain described here comes from a study of cytomegalovirus exposure and HLA in healthy donors. Study-level information: The study placed 70% to 90% of its roughly 410 genotyped donors in the Caucasian-associated ancestry cluster.

As regards this clone: The target antigen is unknown.

The V and J ends lost 0 bases and 4 bases respectively, with 12 bases between them. The germline gives CDR1 MGHRA, CDR2 YSYEKL. This CDR3 is 15 amino acids long. Amplification used 60 Vbeta primers and 13 Jbeta primers. Here immunoSEQ multiplex PCR was the method, and the copy in TCRdb shows in-frame clones only, minus some. The data show more than 90,000 clones, under 80% seen once. Study-wide points: It was reported in a later analysis that an Asian-associated ancestry cluster showed fewer N-insertions than the approximately 700-donor mean.

Sequencing input: PBMCs. This receptor was taken from a man in his forties or fifties in good health and CMV-seronegative. The gene calls are TRBV4-1 and TRBJ1-2; D unresolved. The DNA of the CDR3 is TGCGCCAGCAGCCAAGAGCGGGGTTTAGGCTATGGCTACACCTTC. This sequence encodes CASSQERGLGYGYTF.